This TCR beta chain was identified in a study of T-cell reconstitution after alpha-beta-depleted transplantation in children. The library targeted TCRbeta and was prepared with unique molecular identifiers. TCRdb passed the PCR reads through MiXCR, listing each CDR3 protein once. The data show hundreds of thousands of distinct CDR3 sequences, around 17% seen once. Looked up from germline, CDR1 is SGHAT and CDR2 is FQNNGV. This CDR3 is built from 15 residues. V trimming: 4 bases; J trimming: 5 bases; junction bases outside the gene matches: 9. V usage is TRBV11-2 and J usage is TRBJ2-7; 9 bases match TRBD2. This clonotype was sampled from a human donor who donated a stem cell graft to a child with acute myeloid leukemia. This material consisted of PBMCs from the stem cell graft donor, taken from the stem cell graft. The CDR3 spells CASSSTNLAGHEQYF. CDR3 bases: TGTGCCAGCAGCTCCACCAATCTAGCGGGGCACGAGCAGTACTTC.